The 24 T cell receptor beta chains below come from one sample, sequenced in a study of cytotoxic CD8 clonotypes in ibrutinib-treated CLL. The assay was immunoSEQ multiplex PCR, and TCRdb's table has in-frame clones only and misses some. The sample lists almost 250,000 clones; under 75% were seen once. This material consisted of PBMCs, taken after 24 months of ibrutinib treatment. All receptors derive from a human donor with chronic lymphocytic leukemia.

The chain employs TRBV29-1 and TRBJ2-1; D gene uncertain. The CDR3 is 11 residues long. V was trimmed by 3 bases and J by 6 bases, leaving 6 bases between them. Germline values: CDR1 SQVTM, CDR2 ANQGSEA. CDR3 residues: CSVEKRNEQFF. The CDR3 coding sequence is TGCAGCGTTGAGAAGCGCAATGAGCAGTTCTTC.

The CDR3 spells CASSEALQGQPQHF. The DNA for the CDR3 is TGTGCCAGCAGTGAAGCGCTTCAGGGGCAGCCCCAGCATTTT. The chain employs TRBV2 and TRBJ1-5; a weak D match, TRBD1 (6 bases). Germline V gives CDR1 SNHLY, CDR2 FYNNEI. The CDR3 length is 14 residues. Trimming left V 0 bases short and J 7 bases short, with 10 bases between.

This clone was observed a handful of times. This CDR3 reads CASDNLAGGYGELFF. The DNA of the CDR3 is TGTGCCAGCGATAACCTAGCGGGAGGGTACGGGGAGCTGTTTTTT. The genes are TRBV4-2 and TRBJ2-2; 12 nucleotides agree with TRBD2. Per the germline V gene, CDR1 is LGHNA and CDR2 is YNFKEQ. The CDR3 is 15 residues long. Trimming at V came to 8 bases and at J to 7 bases, leaving 8 bases not matched to a gene.

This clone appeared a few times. CDR3 sequence (DNA): TGTGCCAGCAGCTTTGGTGGGAGCTCCTACGAGCAGTACTTC. Its protein product is CASSFGGSSYEQYF. The V gene is TRBV7-6, the J gene TRBJ2-7, with D possibly matching TRBD2 (5 bases). CDR1 SGHVS and CDR2 FNYEAQ come from the germline V gene. Trimming shortened V by 3 bases and J by 0 bases, and 9 bases separated the two germline ends. The CDR3 covers 14 residues. Variable domain in full (rest from reference TRBV7-6 and TRBJ2-7): GAGVSQSPRYKVTKRGQDVALRCDPISGHVSLYWYRQALGQGPEFLTYFNYEAQQDKSGLPNDRFSAERPEGSISTLTIQRTEQRDSAMYRCASSFGGSSYEQYFGPGTRLTVT.

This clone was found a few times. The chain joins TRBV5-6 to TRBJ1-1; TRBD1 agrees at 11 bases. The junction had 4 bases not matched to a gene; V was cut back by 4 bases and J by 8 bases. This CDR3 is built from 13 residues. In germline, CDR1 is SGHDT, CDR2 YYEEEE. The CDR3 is CASSPGQGAEAFF. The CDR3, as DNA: TGTGCCAGCAGCCCTGGACAGGGGGCCGAAGCTTTCTTT.

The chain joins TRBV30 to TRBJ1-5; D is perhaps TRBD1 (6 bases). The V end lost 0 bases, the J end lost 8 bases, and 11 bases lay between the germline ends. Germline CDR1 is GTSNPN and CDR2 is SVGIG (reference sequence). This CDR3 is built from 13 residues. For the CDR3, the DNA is TGTGCCTGGAGTGTTTCTCAGGGGAAGCCCCAGCATTTT. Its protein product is CAWSVSQGKPQHF.

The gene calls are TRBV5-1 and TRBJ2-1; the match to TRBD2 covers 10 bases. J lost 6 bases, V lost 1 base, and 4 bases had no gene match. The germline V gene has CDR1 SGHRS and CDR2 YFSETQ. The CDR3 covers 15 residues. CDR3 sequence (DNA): TGCGCCAGCAGCTTGCAGCTAGCGGGAGTCAATGAGCAGTTCTTC. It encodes CASSLQLAGVNEQFF.

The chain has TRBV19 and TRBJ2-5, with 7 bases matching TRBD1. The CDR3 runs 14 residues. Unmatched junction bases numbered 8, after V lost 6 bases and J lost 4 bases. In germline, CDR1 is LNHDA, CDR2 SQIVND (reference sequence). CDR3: CASRETGSGETQYF. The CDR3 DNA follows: TGTGCCAGTAGGGAGACAGGGTCCGGAGAGACCCAGTACTTC.

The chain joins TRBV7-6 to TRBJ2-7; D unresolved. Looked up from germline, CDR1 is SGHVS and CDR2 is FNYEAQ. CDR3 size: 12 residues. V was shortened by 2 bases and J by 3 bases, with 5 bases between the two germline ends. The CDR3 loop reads CASSLSGYEQYF. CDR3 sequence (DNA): TGTGCCAGCAGCTTAAGTGGCTACGAGCAGTACTTC.

CDR3 loop: CASSSPPTQYF. The CDR3, as DNA: TGTGCCAGCAGTTCCCCACCGACCCAGTACTTC. The genes are TRBV28 and TRBJ2-5; no clear D gene. Germline V gene sequence: CDR1 MDHEN, CDR2 SYDVKM. Trimming took off 4 bases at V and 7 bases at J, with 7 bases between the two ends. The CDR3 covers 11 residues.

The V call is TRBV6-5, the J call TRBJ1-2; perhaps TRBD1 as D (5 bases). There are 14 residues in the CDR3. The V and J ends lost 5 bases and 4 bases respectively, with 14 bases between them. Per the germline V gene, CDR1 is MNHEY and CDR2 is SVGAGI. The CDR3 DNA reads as TGTGCCAGCAGTAAACCACAGGCCCGCTATGGCTACACCTTC. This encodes CASSKPQARYGYTF.

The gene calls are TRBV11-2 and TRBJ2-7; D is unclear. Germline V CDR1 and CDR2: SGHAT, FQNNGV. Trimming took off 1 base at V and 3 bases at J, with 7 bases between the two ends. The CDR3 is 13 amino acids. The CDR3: CASSLGPHYEQYF. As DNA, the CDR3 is TGTGCCAGCAGCTTAGGACCACACTACGAGCAGTACTTC.

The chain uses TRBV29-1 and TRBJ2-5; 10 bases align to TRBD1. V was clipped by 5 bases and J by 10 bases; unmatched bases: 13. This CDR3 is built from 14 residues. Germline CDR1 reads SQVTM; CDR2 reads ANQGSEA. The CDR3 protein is CSVSPGQGSQGQYF. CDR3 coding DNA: TGCAGCGTTTCCCCGGGACAGGGGTCCCAAGGCCAGTACTTC.

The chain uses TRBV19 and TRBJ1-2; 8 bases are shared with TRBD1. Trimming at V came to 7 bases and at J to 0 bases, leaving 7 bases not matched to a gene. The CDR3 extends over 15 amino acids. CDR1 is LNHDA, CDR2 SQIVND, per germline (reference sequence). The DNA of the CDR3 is TGTGCCAGTACCCCGGGACAGGCTGCTAACTATGGCTACACCTTC. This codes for CASTPGQAANYGYTF.

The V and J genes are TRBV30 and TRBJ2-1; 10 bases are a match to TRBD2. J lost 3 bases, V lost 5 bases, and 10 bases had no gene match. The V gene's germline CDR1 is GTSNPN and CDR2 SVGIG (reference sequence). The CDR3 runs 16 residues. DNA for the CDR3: TGTGCCTGGCTAGCGGGAGCTTCCCCTCTCTACAATGAGCAGTTCTTC. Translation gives CAWLAGASPLYNEQFF.

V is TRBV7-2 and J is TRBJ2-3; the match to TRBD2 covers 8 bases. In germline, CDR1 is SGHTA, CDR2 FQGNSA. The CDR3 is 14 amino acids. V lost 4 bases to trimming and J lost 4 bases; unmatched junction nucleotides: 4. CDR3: CASSSRAGADTQYF. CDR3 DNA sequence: TGTGCCAGCAGCTCGAGAGCGGGAGCAGATACGCAGTATTTT.

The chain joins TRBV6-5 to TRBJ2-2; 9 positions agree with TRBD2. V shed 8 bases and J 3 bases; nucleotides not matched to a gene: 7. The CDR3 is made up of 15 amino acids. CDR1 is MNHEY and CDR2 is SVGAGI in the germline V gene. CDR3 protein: CASASGRLHTGELFF. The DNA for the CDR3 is TGTGCCAGCGCCAGCGGGAGGCTCCACACCGGGGAGCTGTTTTTT.

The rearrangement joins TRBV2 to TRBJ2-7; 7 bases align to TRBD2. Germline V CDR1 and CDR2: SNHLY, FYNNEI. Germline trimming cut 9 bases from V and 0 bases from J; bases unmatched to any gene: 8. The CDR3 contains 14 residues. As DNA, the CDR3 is TGTGCCAGAAGGACTAGTCTGAGCTCCTACGAGCAGTACTTC. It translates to CARRTSLSSYEQYF.

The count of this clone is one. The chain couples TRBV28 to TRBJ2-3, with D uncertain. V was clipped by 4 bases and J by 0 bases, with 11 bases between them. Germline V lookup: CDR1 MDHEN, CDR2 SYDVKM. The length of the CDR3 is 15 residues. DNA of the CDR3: TGTGCCAGCAGTTCTGGAGCCTCTAGCACAGATACGCAGTATTTT. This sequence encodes CASSSGASSTDTQYF.

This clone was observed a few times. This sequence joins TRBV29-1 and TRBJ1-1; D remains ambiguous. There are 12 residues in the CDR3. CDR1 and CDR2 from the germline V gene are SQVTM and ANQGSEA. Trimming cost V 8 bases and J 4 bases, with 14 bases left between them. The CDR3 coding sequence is TGCAGCCTTACCACAAGCGGCACTGAAGCTTTCTTT. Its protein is CSLTTSGTEAFF.

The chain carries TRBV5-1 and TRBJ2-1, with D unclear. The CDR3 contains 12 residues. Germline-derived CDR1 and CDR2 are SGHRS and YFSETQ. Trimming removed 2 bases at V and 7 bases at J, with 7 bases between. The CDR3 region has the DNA TGCGCCAGCAGCTTTATGGGGAATGAGCAGTTCTTC. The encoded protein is CASSFMGNEQFF.

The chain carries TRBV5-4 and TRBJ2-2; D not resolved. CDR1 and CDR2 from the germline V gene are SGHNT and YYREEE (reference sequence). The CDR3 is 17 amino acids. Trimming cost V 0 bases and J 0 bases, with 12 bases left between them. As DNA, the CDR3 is TGTGCCAGCAGCTTGGGGCTCTCCGATTCGAACACCGGGGAGCTGTTTTTT. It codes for CASSLGLSDSNTGELFF.

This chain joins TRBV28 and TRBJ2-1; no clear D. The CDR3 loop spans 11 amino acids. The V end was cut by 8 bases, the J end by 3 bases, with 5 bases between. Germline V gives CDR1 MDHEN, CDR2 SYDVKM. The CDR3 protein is CASGVYNEQFF. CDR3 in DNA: TGTGCCAGCGGTGTCTACAATGAGCAGTTCTTC.

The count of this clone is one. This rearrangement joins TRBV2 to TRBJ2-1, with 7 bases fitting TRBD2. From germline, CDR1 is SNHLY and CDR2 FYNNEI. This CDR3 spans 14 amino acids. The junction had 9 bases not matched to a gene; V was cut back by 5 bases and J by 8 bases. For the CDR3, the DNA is TGTGCCAGCAGTCTGGCGGGAGAATGGGATGAGCAGTTCTTC. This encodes CASSLAGEWDEQFF.